This record looks at one T cell receptor beta chain sequence and its context. This receptor's antigen is unknown. No much larger clonotype is one base removed from it; base qualities were not supplied. Reading the germline V gene gives CDR1 SGHTA and CDR2 FQGTGA. The CDR3 contains 15 residues, cysteine and phenylalanine counted. This entry keeps only the CDR3 DNA: 45 bases, framed from base 1. V lost 5 bases and J lost 10 bases; the stretch between them is 21 bases long. This entry comes from a study of control samples from healthy donors and cancer patients (dated by TCRdb to about 2020). Library prep was done by the immunoSEQ multiplex PCR assay. Here the immuneACCESS table is served through TCRdb, limited to in-frame sequences with V and J called. Missing clones are a known gap in these copies; in checked studies unresolved V genes cover under half, and the rest lacks a known reason. Across this sample there are 100,000 to 150,000 clones, with more than 75% seen only once. The top ten hold around 1.7% of the sample.

Rearrangement joined TRBV7-3 to TRBJ2-1; possibly the D gene is TRBD2, per 5 matching bases. This receptor was identified in a man younger than 35 in good health. Sequencing used blood. CDR3 sequence: CASSRGMDSLREQFF. The DNA reads as follows: TGTGCCAGCAGCCGAGGGATGGACTCCTTAAGGGAGCAGTTCTTC.